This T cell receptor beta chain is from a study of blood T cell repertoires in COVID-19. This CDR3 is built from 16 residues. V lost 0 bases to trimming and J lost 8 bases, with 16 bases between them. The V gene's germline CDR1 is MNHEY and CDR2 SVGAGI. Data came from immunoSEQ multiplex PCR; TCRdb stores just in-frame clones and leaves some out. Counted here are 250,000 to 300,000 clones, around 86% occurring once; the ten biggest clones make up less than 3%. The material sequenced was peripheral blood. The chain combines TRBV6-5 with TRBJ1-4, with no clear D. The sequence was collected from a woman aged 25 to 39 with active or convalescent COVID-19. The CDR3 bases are TGTGCCAGCAGTTACTCACGGGTTCGACCCGACGAAAAACTGTTTTTT. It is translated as CASSYSRVRPDEKLFF.